The rows below give T cell receptor beta chains drawn from one sample of a study of blood T cells in healthy people across ages. One entry per CDR3 protein results from TCRdb running MiXCR on the 5' RACE reads. This table holds around 800,000 distinct CDR3 sequences, 60% to 80% found once. The sample taken for sequencing was blood. These receptors all come from a man younger than 45 in good health. Each CDR3 is given with its conserved first and last residue. A D gene is named only where the DNA matches it firmly. Expanded clones get a size class; other rows say once, few or many, or leave the size out.

len: 16
v_gene: TRBV4-3
j_gene: TRBJ2-1
abundance: .
d_gene: TRBD2
CDR3nt: TGCGCCAGCAGCCAACCCCGGACTAGCGGGGGCAATGAGCAGTTCTTC
CDR3aa: CASSQPRTSGGNEQFF

len: 15
v_gene: TRBV2
j_gene: TRBJ1-6
abundance: .
d_gene: TRBD1
CDR3nt: TGTGCCAGCAGGACTGGACAGGGCTATGGTTCACCCCTCCACTTT
CDR3aa: CASRTGQGYGSPLHF

len: 17
v_gene: TRBV14
j_gene: TRBJ2-6
abundance: few
d_gene: .
CDR3nt: TGTGCCAGCAGCCAAAACCGGGGGATCTCTGGGGCCAACGTCCTGACTTTC
CDR3aa: CASSQNRGISGANVLTF

len: 13
v_gene: TRBV25-1
j_gene: TRBJ2-7
abundance: .
d_gene: .
CDR3nt: TGTGCCAGCAGTAGCGGACCGTACTTTGAGCAGTACTTC
CDR3aa: CASSSGPYFEQYF

len: 15
v_gene: TRBV20-1
j_gene: TRBJ2-3
abundance: .
d_gene: TRBD2
CDR3nt: TGCAGTGCTAGAGATCCCCGGGGGGTTGGAGATACGCAGTATTTT
CDR3aa: CSARDPRGVGDTQYF

len: 15
v_gene: TRBV12-3/TRBV12-4
j_gene: TRBJ2-7
abundance: .
d_gene: TRBD2
CDR3nt: TGTGCCAGCAGTTCCCTACTAGCGGGCTCCTACGAGCAGTACTTC
CDR3aa: CASSSLLAGSYEQYF

len: 15
v_gene: TRBV29-1
j_gene: TRBJ2-2
abundance: .
d_gene: .
CDR3nt: TGCAGCGCCGAATGGACAGATCTTCCCACCGGGGAGCTGTTTTTT
CDR3aa: CSAEWTDLPTGELFF

len: 16
v_gene: TRBV7-9
j_gene: TRBJ2-1
abundance: .
d_gene: .
CDR3nt: TGTGCCAGCAGCCCTCCTGGCGGGGCAGCCTACAATGAGCAGTTCTTC
CDR3aa: CASSPPGGAAYNEQFF

len: 14
v_gene: TRBV20-1
j_gene: TRBJ2-1
abundance: few
d_gene: TRBD1
CDR3nt: TGCAGTGCTAATGCCCCACAGGGGGTCGGTGAGCAGTTCTTC
CDR3aa: CSANAPQGVGEQFF

len: 19
v_gene: TRBV27
j_gene: TRBJ2-5
abundance: .
d_gene: TRBD2
CDR3nt: TGTGCCAGCAGTACATGGGACGGAAGAGCGGGGGGGCTCCAAGAGACCCAGTACTTC
CDR3aa: CASSTWDGRAGGLQETQYF

len: 17
v_gene: TRBV5-1
j_gene: TRBJ2-7
abundance: .
d_gene: TRBD1
CDR3nt: TGCGCCAGCAGCTTGGATCTTTCGGACAGGGCGCCCTACGAGCAGTACTTC
CDR3aa: CASSLDLSDRAPYEQYF

len: 11
v_gene: TRBV15
j_gene: TRBJ2-5
abundance: .
d_gene: .
CDR3nt: TGTGCCGCCAGCAGAGGAGAGACCCAGTACTTC
CDR3aa: CAASRGETQYF

len: 13
v_gene: TRBV29-1
j_gene: TRBJ1-1
abundance: .
d_gene: .
CDR3nt: TGCAGCGGTACCAACCCCTTGGGCACTGAAGCTTTCTTT
CDR3aa: CSGTNPLGTEAFF

len: 15
v_gene: TRBV4-3
j_gene: TRBJ2-3
abundance: few
d_gene: TRBD1
CDR3nt: TGCGCCAGCAGCCAAGAGGACAGGGTGGGGGATACGCAGTATTTT
CDR3aa: CASSQEDRVGDTQYF

len: 14
v_gene: TRBV9
j_gene: TRBJ1-4
abundance: .
d_gene: .
CDR3nt: TGTGCCAGCAGCGCTACCGGGATAGGGGAAAAACTGTTTTTT
CDR3aa: CASSATGIGEKLFF

len: 12
v_gene: TRBV10-3
j_gene: TRBJ2-1
abundance: .
d_gene: TRBD1
CDR3nt: TGTGCCACCACGACAGGGCGGAATGAGCAGTTCTTC
CDR3aa: CATTTGRNEQFF

len: 15
v_gene: TRBV4-2
j_gene: TRBJ1-1
abundance: once
d_gene: .
CDR3nt: TGTGCCAGCAGCCAAGGCGCAGGTCAAGTCACTGAAGCTTTCTTT
CDR3aa: CASSQGAGQVTEAFF

len: 18
v_gene: TRBV4-3
j_gene: TRBJ2-5
abundance: few
d_gene: .
CDR3nt: TGCGCCAGCAGCCAAGGGGAAGGTATAAGGGGCCTCGGAGAGACCCAGTACTTC
CDR3aa: CASSQGEGIRGLGETQYF

len: 15
v_gene: TRBV7-2
j_gene: TRBJ2-1
abundance: .
d_gene: TRBD1
CDR3nt: TGTGCCAGCACCCAAGACAGGGGGCATTACGGTGAGCAGTTCTTC
CDR3aa: CASTQDRGHYGEQFF

len: 14
v_gene: TRBV9
j_gene: TRBJ2-3
abundance: .
d_gene: .
CDR3nt: TGTGCCAGCAGCGTAGAGTTCCGCTCGGATACGCAGTATTTT
CDR3aa: CASSVEFRSDTQYF

len: 12
v_gene: TRBV6-2/TRBV6-3
j_gene: TRBJ2-2
abundance: .
d_gene: .
CDR3nt: TGTGCCAGCACTAGGGCACCCGGGGAGCTGTTTTTT
CDR3aa: CASTRAPGELFF

len: 14
v_gene: TRBV11-1
j_gene: TRBJ2-3
abundance: few
d_gene: .
CDR3nt: TGTGCCAGCAGTTTCAACGGGGGCACAGATACGCAGTATTTT
CDR3aa: CASSFNGGTDTQYF

len: 14
v_gene: TRBV27
j_gene: TRBJ1-2
abundance: .
d_gene: .
CDR3nt: TGTGCCAGCTCACGGGGGGGGCGGAAGGATGGCTACACCTTC
CDR3aa: CASSRGGRKDGYTF

len: 15
v_gene: TRBV6-2/TRBV6-3
j_gene: TRBJ1-6
abundance: .
d_gene: .
CDR3nt: TGTGCCAGCAGCCCCACGCGCGATGGTAATTCACCCCTCCACTTT
CDR3aa: CASSPTRDGNSPLHF

len: 14
v_gene: TRBV7-2
j_gene: TRBJ1-2
abundance: .
d_gene: .
CDR3nt: TGTGCCAGCAGCTTAGACTACAGGGACTATGGCTACACCTTC
CDR3aa: CASSLDYRDYGYTF